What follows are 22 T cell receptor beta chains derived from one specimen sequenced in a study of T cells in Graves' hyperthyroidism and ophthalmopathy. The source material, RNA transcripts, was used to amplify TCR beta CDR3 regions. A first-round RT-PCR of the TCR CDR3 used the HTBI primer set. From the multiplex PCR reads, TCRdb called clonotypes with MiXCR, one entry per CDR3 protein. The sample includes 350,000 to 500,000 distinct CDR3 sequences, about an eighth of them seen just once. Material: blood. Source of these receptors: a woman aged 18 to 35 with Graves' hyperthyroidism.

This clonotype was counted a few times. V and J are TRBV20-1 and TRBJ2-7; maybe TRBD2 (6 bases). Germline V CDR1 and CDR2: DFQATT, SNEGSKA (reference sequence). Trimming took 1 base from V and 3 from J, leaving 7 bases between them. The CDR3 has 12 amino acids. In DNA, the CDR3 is TGCAGTGCTAGAGCGGAGGGCTACGAGCAGTACTTC. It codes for CSARAEGYEQYF.

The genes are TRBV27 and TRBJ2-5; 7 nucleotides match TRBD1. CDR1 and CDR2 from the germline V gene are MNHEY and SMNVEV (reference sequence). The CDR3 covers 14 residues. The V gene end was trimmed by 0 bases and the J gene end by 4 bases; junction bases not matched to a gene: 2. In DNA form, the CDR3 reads TGTGCCAGCAGTTTATCTCACAGGGGAGAGACCCAGTACTTC. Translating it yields CASSLSHRGETQYF.

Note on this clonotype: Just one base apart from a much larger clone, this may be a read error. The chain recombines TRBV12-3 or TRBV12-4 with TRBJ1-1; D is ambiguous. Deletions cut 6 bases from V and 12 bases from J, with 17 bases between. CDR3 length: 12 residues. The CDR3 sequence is CASSTGSPGTFF. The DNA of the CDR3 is TGTGCCAGCAGCACCGGGAGCCCTGGAACTTTCTTT.

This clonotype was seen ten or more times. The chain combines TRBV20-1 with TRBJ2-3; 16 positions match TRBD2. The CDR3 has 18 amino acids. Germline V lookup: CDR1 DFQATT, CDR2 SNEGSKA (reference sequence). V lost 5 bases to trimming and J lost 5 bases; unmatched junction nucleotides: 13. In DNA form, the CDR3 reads TGCAGTGCTTCGGGGACTAGCGGGAGGGCCGTTGCTATAGATACGCAGTATTTT. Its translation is CSASGTSGRAVAIDTQYF.

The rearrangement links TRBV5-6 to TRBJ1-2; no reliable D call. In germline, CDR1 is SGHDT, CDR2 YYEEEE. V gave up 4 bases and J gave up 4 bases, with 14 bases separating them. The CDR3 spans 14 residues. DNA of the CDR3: TGTGCCAGCAGCGCCGGGCCGATTGTCTATGGCTACACCTTC. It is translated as CASSAGPIVYGYTF.

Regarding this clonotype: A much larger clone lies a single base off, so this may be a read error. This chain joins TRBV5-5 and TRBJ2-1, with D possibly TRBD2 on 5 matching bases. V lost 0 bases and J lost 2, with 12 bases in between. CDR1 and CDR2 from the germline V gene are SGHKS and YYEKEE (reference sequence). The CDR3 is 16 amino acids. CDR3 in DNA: TGTGCCAGCAGCTTGGGTCCGGACTGGACCTACAATGAGCAGTTCTTC. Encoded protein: CASSLGPDWTYNEQFF.

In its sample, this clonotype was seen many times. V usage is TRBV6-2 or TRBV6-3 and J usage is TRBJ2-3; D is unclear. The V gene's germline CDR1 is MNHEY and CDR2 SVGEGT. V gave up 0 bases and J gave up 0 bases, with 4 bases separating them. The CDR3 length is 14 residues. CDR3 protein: CASSYSRSTDTQYF. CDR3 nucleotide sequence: TGTGCCAGCAGTTACTCTCGGAGCACAGATACGCAGTATTTT.

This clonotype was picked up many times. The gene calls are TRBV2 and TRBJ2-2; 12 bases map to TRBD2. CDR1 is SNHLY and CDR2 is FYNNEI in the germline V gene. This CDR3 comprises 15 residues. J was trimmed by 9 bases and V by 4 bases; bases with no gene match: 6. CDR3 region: CASSGTSGTVRELFF. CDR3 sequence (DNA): TGTGCCAGCAGTGGGACTAGCGGGACTGTCAGGGAGCTGTTTTTT.

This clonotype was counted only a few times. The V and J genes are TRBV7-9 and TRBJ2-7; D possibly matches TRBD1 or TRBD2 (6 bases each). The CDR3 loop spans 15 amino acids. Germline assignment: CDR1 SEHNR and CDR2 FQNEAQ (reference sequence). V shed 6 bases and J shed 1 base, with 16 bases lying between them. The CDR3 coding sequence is TGTGCCAGCAGTCAAGAGGGGGGCCAGTCCTACGAGCAGTACTTC. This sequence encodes CASSQEGGQSYEQYF.

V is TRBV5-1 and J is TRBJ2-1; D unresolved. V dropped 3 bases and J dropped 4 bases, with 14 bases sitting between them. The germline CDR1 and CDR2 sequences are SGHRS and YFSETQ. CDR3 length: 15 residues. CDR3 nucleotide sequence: TGCGCCAGCAGCTCCTGGGGTGCCTCTTACAATGAGCAGTTCTTC. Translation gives CASSSWGASYNEQFF.

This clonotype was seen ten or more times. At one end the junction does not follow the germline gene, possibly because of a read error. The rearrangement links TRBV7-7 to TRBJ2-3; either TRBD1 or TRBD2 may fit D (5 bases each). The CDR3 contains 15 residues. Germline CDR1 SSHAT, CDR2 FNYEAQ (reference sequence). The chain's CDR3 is CASSLRDGNTDTQYF. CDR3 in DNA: TGTGCTAGCAGCTTAAGGGACGGAAACACAGATACGCAGTATTTT.

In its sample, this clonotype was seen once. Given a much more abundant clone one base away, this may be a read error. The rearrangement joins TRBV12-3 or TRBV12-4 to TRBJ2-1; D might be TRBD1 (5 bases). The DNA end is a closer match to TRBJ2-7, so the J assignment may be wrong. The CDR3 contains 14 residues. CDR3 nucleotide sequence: TGTGCCAGCAGTTTCAGGGCCCGATACAATGAGCAGTACTTC. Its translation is CASSFRARYNEQYF.

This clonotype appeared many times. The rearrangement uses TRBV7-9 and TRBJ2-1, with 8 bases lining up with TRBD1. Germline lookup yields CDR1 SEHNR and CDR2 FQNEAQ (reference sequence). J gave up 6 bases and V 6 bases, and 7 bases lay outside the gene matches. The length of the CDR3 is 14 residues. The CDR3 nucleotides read TGTGCCAGCAGTTGGTTAACAGGGGGCAATGAGCAGTTCTTC. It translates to CASSWLTGGNEQFF.

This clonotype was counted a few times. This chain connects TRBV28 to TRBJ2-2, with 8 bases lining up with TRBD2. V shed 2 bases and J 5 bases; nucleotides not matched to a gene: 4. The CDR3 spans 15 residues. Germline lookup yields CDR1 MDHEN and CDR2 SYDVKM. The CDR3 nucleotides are TGTGCCAGCAGTTTAACTAGCGGTAAAACCGGGGAGCTGTTTTTT. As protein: CASSLTSGKTGELFF.

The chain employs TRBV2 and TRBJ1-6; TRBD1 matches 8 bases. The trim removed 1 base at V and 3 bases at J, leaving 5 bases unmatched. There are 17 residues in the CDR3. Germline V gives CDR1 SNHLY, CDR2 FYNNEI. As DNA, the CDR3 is TGTGCCAGCAGTGAAGGTGGGACAGGAATCTATAATTCACCCCTCCACTTT. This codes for CASSEGGTGIYNSPLHF.

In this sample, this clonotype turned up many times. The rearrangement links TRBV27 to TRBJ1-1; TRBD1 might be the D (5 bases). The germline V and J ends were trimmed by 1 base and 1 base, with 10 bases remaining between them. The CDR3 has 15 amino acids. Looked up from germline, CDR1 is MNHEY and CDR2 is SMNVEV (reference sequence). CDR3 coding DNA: TGTGCCAGCAGTTTATACTGGCAGGGGAACACTGAAGCTTTCTTT. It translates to CASSLYWQGNTEAFF.

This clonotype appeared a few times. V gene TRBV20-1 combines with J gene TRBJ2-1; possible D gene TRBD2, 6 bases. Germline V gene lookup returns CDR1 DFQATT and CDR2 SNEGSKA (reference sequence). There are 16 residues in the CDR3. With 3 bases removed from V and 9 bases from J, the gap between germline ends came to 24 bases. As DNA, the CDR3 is TGCAGTGCTAGTAAATATCTGGGGACCGGGGGTGGTGAGCAGTTCTTC. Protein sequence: CSASKYLGTGGGEQFF.

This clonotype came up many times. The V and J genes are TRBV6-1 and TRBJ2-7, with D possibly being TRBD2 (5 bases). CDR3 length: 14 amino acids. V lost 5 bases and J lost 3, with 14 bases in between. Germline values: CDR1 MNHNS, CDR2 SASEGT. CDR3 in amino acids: CASSPQTRDYEQYF. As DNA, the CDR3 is TGTGCCAGCAGTCCCCAAACCCGGGACTACGAGCAGTACTTC.

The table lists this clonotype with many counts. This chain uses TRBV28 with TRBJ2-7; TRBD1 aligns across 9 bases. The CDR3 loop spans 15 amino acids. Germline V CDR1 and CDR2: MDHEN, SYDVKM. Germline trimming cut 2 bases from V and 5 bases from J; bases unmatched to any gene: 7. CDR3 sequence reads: CASSLGTGFFDEQYF. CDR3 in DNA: TGTGCCAGCAGTTTAGGGACAGGGTTTTTCGACGAGCAGTACTTC.

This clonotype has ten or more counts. CDR3 protein: CASSLGTPITDTQYF. The CDR3 DNA is TGTGCCAGCAGTTTAGGGACACCGATCACAGATACGCAGTATTTT. J is TRBJ2-3 and V is TRBV27, with D perhaps matching TRBD1 (6 bases). Between the trimmed V and J ends, which lost 2 bases and 2 bases, there was a span of 11 bases. CDR1 is MNHEY, CDR2 SMNVEV, per germline (reference sequence). The CDR3 has 15 amino acids.

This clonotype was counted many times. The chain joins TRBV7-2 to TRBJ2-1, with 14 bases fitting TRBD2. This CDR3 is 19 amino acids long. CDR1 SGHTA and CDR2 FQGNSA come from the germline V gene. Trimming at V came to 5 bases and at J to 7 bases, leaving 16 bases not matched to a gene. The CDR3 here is CASSPRLAGGPSEVNEQFF. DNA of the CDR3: TGTGCCAGCAGCCCTAGACTAGCGGGAGGGCCGTCAGAAGTGAATGAGCAGTTCTTC.

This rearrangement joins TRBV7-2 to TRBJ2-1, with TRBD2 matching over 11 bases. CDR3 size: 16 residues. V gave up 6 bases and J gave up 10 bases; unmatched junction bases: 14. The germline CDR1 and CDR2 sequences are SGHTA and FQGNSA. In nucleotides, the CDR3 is TGTGCCAGCAGGCCATGGACTAGCGGGCGTGTTGGGGAGCAGTTCTTC. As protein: CASRPWTSGRVGEQFF.